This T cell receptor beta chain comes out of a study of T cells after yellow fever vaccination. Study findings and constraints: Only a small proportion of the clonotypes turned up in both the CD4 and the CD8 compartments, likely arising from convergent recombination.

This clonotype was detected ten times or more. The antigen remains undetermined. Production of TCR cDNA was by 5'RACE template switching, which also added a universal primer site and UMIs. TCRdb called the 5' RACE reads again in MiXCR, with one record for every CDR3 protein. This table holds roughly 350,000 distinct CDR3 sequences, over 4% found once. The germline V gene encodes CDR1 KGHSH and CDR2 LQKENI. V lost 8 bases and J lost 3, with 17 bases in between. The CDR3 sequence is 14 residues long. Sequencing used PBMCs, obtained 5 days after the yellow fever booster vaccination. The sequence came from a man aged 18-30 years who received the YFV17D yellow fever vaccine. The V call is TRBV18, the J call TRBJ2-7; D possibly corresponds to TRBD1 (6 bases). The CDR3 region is CASPTGNRDYEQYF. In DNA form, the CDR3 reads TGTGCCAGCCCAACTGGCAACAGGGACTACGAGCAGTACTTC. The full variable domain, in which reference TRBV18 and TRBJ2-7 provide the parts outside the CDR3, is NAGVMQNPRHLVRRRGQEARLRCSPMKGHSHVYWYRQLPEEGLKFMVYLQKENIIDESGMPKERFSAEFPKEGPSILRIQQVVRGDSAAYFCASPTGNRDYEQYFGPGTRLTVT.